The 30 T cell receptor beta chains reported below all come from one sample, sequenced in a study of neurological immune-mediated disorders. TCRdb re-analysed the 5' RACE reads in MiXCR, keeping a single row per CDR3 protein. This sample yields 71,000 or so distinct CDR3 sequences, of which 4.5% to 6.5% are seen a single time; about 2% belongs to the top ten. Sequenced: PBMCs. Every receptor here comes from a woman aged 30 to 39 with multiple sclerosis.

This clonotype was counted between two and nine times. This sequence may be a read error, since a much larger clone differs from it by one base. V is TRBV7-9 and J is TRBJ1-1; D is unresolved. Trimming removed 5 bases from V and 9 bases from J, with 19 bases in between. The CDR3 is made up of 14 amino acids. Germline loops: CDR1 SEHNR, CDR2 FQNEAQ (reference sequence). The CDR3 sequence: CASSHSSGLYKAFF. The CDR3 DNA follows: TGTGCCAGCAGCCACAGCTCAGGACTTTATAAAGCTTTCTTT.

This clonotype was observed many times. The chain joins TRBV9 to TRBJ1-1; 9 bases map to TRBD1. After removal of 3 bases from V and 4 bases from J, the junction contained 7 bases not matched to a gene. From germline, CDR1 is SGDLS and CDR2 YYNGEE. This CDR3 spans 15 amino acids. In DNA form, the CDR3 reads TGTGCCAGCAGCGCCCCGGGACAGGGATTCACTGAAGCTTTCTTT. Encoded protein: CASSAPGQGFTEAFF. Filled out from reference TRBV9 and TRBJ1-1, the complete variable domain reads DSGVTQTPKHLITATGQRVTLRCSPRSGDLSVYWYQQSLDQGLQFLIQYYNGEERAKGNILERFSAQQFPDLHSELNLSSLELGDSALYFCASSAPGQGFTEAFFGQGTRLTVV.

This clonotype was observed many times. The rearrangement joins TRBV5-1 to TRBJ2-3; 7 bases align to TRBD2. The junction had 7 bases not matched to a gene; V was cut back by 0 bases and J by 0 bases. Germline loops: CDR1 SGHRS, CDR2 YFSETQ. The length of the CDR3 is 17 residues. CDR3 sequence reads: CASSLVPSGGSTDTQYF. The CDR3, as DNA: TGCGCCAGCAGCTTGGTGCCGTCCGGGGGGAGCACAGATACGCAGTATTTT. The variable domain in full, completed from reference TRBV5-1 and TRBJ2-3, reads KAGVTQTPRYLIKTRGQQVTLSCSPISGHRSVSWYQQTPGQGLQFLFEYFSETQRNKGNFPGRFSGRQFSNSRSEMNVSTLELGDSALYLCASSLVPSGGSTDTQYFGPGTRLTVL.

There are many counts of this clonotype. The V gene is TRBV7-3, the J gene TRBJ2-2; D gene ambiguous. V was clipped by 5 bases and J by 2 bases, with 24 bases between them. Germline V gene lookup returns CDR1 SGHTA and CDR2 FQGTGA. The CDR3 consists of 19 residues. CDR3 amino acids: CASSPRTMGSRKNTGELFF. The CDR3 DNA sequence: TGTGCCAGCAGCCCCCGTACTATGGGGTCCCGCAAAAACACCGGGGAGCTGTTTTTT.

The table lists this clonotype with many counts. This chain links TRBV5-1 with TRBJ2-7, with D possibly called TRBD1 or TRBD2 (6 bases each). From germline, CDR1 is SGHRS and CDR2 YFSETQ. V lost 0 bases, J lost 3 bases, and 16 bases lay in between. CDR3 length: 16 residues. This chain's CDR3 is CASSLVPGASYYEQYF. CDR3 in DNA: TGCGCCAGCAGCTTGGTACCGGGGGCGTCTTACTACGAGCAGTACTTC.

This clonotype was counted between two and nine times. The rearrangement uses TRBV20-1 and TRBJ2-7; D call uncertain. Germline CDR1 is DFQATT and CDR2 is SNEGSKA (reference sequence). The V end was cut by 4 bases, the J end by 0 bases, with 16 bases between. The CDR3 has 15 amino acids. The CDR3 sequence: CSANPFGPSSYEQYV. The CDR3 region has the DNA TGCAGTGCTAACCCGTTTGGGCCAAGCTCCTACGAGCAGTACGTC.

This clonotype was counted many times. The rearrangement uses TRBV10-2 and TRBJ2-5; no reliable D call. Germline V gene lookup returns CDR1 WSHSY and CDR2 SAAADI. The CDR3 is made up of 14 amino acids. V was trimmed by 2 bases and J by 4 bases, leaving 11 bases between them. The CDR3 here is CASSEVGIGETQYF. Written as DNA, the CDR3 is TGCGCCAGCAGTGAGGTAGGGATCGGAGAGACCCAGTACTTC.

The genes are TRBV5-1 and TRBJ2-3, with D maybe TRBD2 (8 bases). V dropped 6 bases and J dropped 3 bases, with 17 bases sitting between them. Germline assignment: CDR1 SGHRS and CDR2 YFSETQ. CDR3 length: 15 amino acids. The CDR3 nucleotides are TGCGCCAGCACCCAGGGGGGGACTAGTACAGATACGCAGTATTTT. This translates into CASTQGGTSTDTQYF. The full variable domain, in which reference TRBV5-1 and TRBJ2-3 provide the parts outside the CDR3, is KAGVTQTPRYLIKTRGQQVTLSCSPISGHRSVSWYQQTPGQGLQFLFEYFSETQRNKGNFPGRFSGRQFSNSRSEMNVSTLELGDSALYLCASTQGGTSTDTQYFGPGTRLTVL.

This clonotype was found many times. V usage is TRBV20-1 and J usage is TRBJ2-5; D is possibly TRBD1 (6 bases). CDR1 DFQATT and CDR2 SNEGSKA come from the germline V gene (reference sequence). This CDR3 comprises 14 residues. The V end lost 5 bases, the J end lost 4 bases, and 17 bases lay between the germline ends. CDR3 sequence: CSAPSGQHPETQYF. The CDR3 DNA reads as TGCAGTGCTCCTTCAGGACAGCACCCAGAGACCCAGTACTTC.

Only a few counts were recorded for this clonotype. A much larger clone is a single base away; this may be a read error. The CDR3 bases are TGTGCCAGCAGCTTATCCCGGACTACCACTAGCACAGATACGCAGTATTTT. It codes for CASSLSRTTTSTDTQYF. The J gene is TRBJ2-3, the V gene TRBV11-2, with D maybe TRBD2 (6 bases). Trimming took off 2 bases at V and 0 bases at J, with 15 bases between the two ends. Germline CDR1 and CDR2: SGHAT and FQNNGV. The CDR3 totals 17 residues.

This clonotype was counted only a few times. The V call is TRBV3-1, the J call TRBJ2-1; D unresolved. CDR3 length equals 14 residues. V lost 1 base and J lost 2, with 6 bases in between. Germline V lookup: CDR1 LGHDT, CDR2 YNNKEL (reference sequence). CDR3 amino acids: CASSQVGPYNEQFF. In DNA form, the CDR3 reads TGTGCCAGCAGCCAAGTTGGTCCCTACAATGAGCAGTTCTTC.

The chain carries TRBV12-3 or TRBV12-4 and TRBJ1-6; 8 bases match TRBD1. J was trimmed by 6 bases and V by 7 bases; bases with no gene match: 5. The CDR3 runs 14 residues. The CDR3 DNA reads as TGTGCCAGCACCCAAACAGGGGGTAATTCACCCCTCCACTTT. Its translation: CASTQTGGNSPLHF.

This clonotype was seen ten or more times. The chain recombines TRBV6-5 with TRBJ1-2, with a possible D match to TRBD1 (6 bases). The V and J ends lost 6 bases and 8 bases respectively, with 13 bases between them. The CDR3 is 12 amino acids. Germline V gene data show CDR1 as MNHEY and CDR2 as SVGAGI. The CDR3 is CASRPTGRGYTF. In nucleotides, the CDR3 is TGTGCCAGCAGACCCACAGGGAGGGGCTACACCTTC.

This clonotype occurred a few times. V and J are TRBV5-1 and TRBJ2-3, with D hard to call. The CDR3 is 14 amino acids. Trimming shortened V by 4 bases and J by 0 bases, and 9 bases separated the two germline ends. The V gene's germline CDR1 is SGHRS and CDR2 YFSETQ. In DNA, the CDR3 is TGCGCCAGCAGCCCTGTAGGGAGCACAGATACGCAGTATTTT. Its translation: CASSPVGSTDTQYF.

This clonotype turned up a few times. The CDR3 nucleotides read TGTGCCAGCAGCCCAGACCCGGGTAGGGCGAACGAGCAGTACTTC. Translated, it gives CASSPDPGRANEQYF. The genes are TRBV7-2 and TRBJ2-7; no definite D call. V gave up 5 bases and J gave up 5 bases, with 19 bases separating them. The germline V gene encodes CDR1 SGHTA and CDR2 FQGNSA. This CDR3 comprises 15 residues.

As for this clonotype: This may come from a read error, since a much larger clone is one base off. This chain joins TRBV12-3 or TRBV12-4 and TRBJ2-4, with a tentative D call TRBD2 (6 bases). CDR3 length: 14 amino acids. The V end lost 3 bases, the J end lost 10 bases, and 16 bases lay between the germline ends. The CDR3 nucleotides read TGTGCCAGCAGTTTTCGGCAGGGAGGCAAAATTCAGTACTTC. It yields the protein CASSFRQGGKIQYF.

This clonotype was seen at least ten times. V gene TRBV29-1 combines with J gene TRBJ1-4; perhaps TRBD1 as D (5 bases). Germline CDR1 reads SQVTM; CDR2 reads ANQGSEA. V was clipped by 6 bases and J by 7 bases, with 18 bases between them. This CDR3 spans 14 amino acids. Here the CDR3 DNA reads TGCAGCGTCCTCTCGGGCTCAGGGAGTGAAAAACTGTTTTTT. This encodes CSVLSGSGSEKLFF. The full variable domain, completed using reference TRBV29-1 and TRBJ1-4, is SAVISQKPSRDICQRGTSLTIQCQVDSQVTMMFWYRQQPGQSLTLIATANQGSEATYESGFVIDKFPISRPNLTFSTLTVSNMSPEDSSIYLCSVLSGSGSEKLFFGSGTQLSVL.

Ten or more counts support this clonotype. This chain links TRBV2 with TRBJ1-1, with 7 bases matching TRBD1. Germline values: CDR1 SNHLY, CDR2 FYNNEI. V was clipped by 7 bases and J by 4 bases; unmatched bases: 9. CDR3 length equals 14 residues. As DNA, the CDR3 is TGTGCCAGCACACGAGGGGGCTTGAGCACTGAAGCTTTCTTT. It is translated as CASTRGGLSTEAFF.

The chain is built from TRBV12-3 or TRBV12-4 and TRBJ2-1, with a weak D call TRBD1 (5 bases). The ends were cut back, 6 bases at V and 8 bases at J, with 11 bases in the middle. The CDR3 extends over 12 amino acids. The CDR3: CASSSGWDEQFF. The CDR3 nucleotides read TGTGCCAGCAGCTCAGGGTGGGATGAGCAGTTCTTC.

This clonotype was seen repeatedly, ten times or more. This chain connects TRBV20-1 to TRBJ2-7; TRBD2 matches 9 bases. CDR1 DFQATT and CDR2 SNEGSKA come from the germline V gene (reference sequence). The CDR3 loop spans 14 amino acids. V lost 6 bases to trimming and J lost 0 bases; unmatched junction nucleotides: 6. This CDR3 reads CSAANSGSSYEQYF. In nucleotides, the CDR3 is TGCAGTGCCGCGAATAGCGGGAGCTCCTACGAGCAGTACTTC.

This clonotype appeared a few times. The chain employs TRBV5-1 and TRBJ1-2; 10 positions agree with TRBD1. This CDR3 is 15 amino acids long. Looked up from germline, CDR1 is SGHRS and CDR2 is YFSETQ. J was trimmed by 4 bases and V by 4 bases; bases with no gene match: 7. The DNA for the CDR3 is TGCGCCAGCAGCCAGGGACAGGGGCAGAGCTATGGCTACACCTTC. This codes for CASSQGQGQSYGYTF. The complete variable domain, with remaining parts taken from reference TRBV5-1 and TRBJ1-2, reads KAGVTQTPRYLIKTRGQQVTLSCSPISGHRSVSWYQQTPGQGLQFLFEYFSETQRNKGNFPGRFSGRQFSNSRSEMNVSTLELGDSALYLCASSQGQGQSYGYTFGSGTRLTVV.

This clonotype showed up many times. J is TRBJ1-5 and V is TRBV12-3 or TRBV12-4; a possible D gene is TRBD1 (6 bases). The CDR3 runs 13 residues. The V end lost 6 bases, the J end lost 7 bases, and 13 bases lay between the germline ends. In nucleotides, the CDR3 is TGTGCCAGCAGAGGGACATTGGGACAGCCCCAGCATTTT. Translating gives CASRGTLGQPQHF.

This clonotype occurred many times. The V and J genes are TRBV18 and TRBJ2-7; 9 positions match TRBD1. Germline CDR1 and CDR2: KGHSH and LQKENI. The CDR3 loop spans 17 amino acids. Germline trimming cut 3 bases from V and 0 bases from J; bases unmatched to any gene: 9. CDR3 loop: CASSPREQGAHSYEQYF. The DNA for the CDR3 is TGTGCCAGCTCACCCAGAGAACAGGGGGCCCACTCCTACGAGCAGTACTTC.

This clonotype was seen many times. The J gene is TRBJ2-7, the V gene TRBV5-1; D may be TRBD2 (6 bases). Germline-derived CDR1 and CDR2 are SGHRS and YFSETQ. This CDR3 is 15 amino acids long. Trimming took 2 bases from V and 4 from J, leaving 16 bases between them. CDR3 coding DNA: TGCGCCAGCAGCTTAAACCCCGGACTATTTTACGAGCAGTACTTC. It yields the protein CASSLNPGLFYEQYF.

This clonotype was seen a handful of times. The rearrangement joins TRBV2 to TRBJ2-1, with 7 bases lining up with TRBD1. Germline V gene sequence: CDR1 SNHLY, CDR2 FYNNEI. This CDR3 comprises 15 residues. V shed 3 bases and J 4 bases; nucleotides not matched to a gene: 6. For the CDR3, the DNA is TGTGCCAGCAGTGAGGGGACAGCGGAATACAATGAGCAGTTCTTC. It yields the protein CASSEGTAEYNEQFF.

This clonotype was counted ten times or more. In DNA, the CDR3 is TGTGCCAGCAGTCCCACCAACAATGAGCAGTTCTTC. This codes for CASSPTNNEQFF. The chain has TRBV12-3 or TRBV12-4 and TRBJ2-1, with D unresolved. The CDR3 runs 12 residues. V was trimmed by 5 bases and J by 5 bases, leaving 7 bases between them.

Ten or more counts support this clonotype. The rearrangement uses TRBV5-1 and TRBJ2-3; 8 bases map to TRBD2. The CDR3 is 15 residues long. Trimming cost V 5 bases and J 3 bases; bases outside gene matches: 8. Germline V gives CDR1 SGHRS, CDR2 YFSETQ. CDR3 amino acids: CASSQITGGTDTQYF. The CDR3, as DNA: TGCGCCAGCAGTCAAATAACGGGAGGGACAGATACGCAGTATTTT.

The sample holds many counts of this clonotype. The chain combines TRBV19 with TRBJ2-2; a weak D match, TRBD2 (6 bases). Trimming took off 3 bases at V and 3 bases at J, with 14 bases between the two ends. The germline gives CDR1 LNHDA, CDR2 SQIVND (reference sequence). The CDR3 contains 16 residues. Here the CDR3 DNA reads TGTGCCAGTAGTATTCGCGGGGCTTCTGACACCGGGGAGCTGTTTTTT. Protein: CASSIRGASDTGELFF.

This clonotype has a count of ten or more. The chain recombines TRBV7-2 with TRBJ1-3, with unresolved D. CDR1 and CDR2 from the germline V gene are SGHTA and FQGNSA. This CDR3 comprises 14 residues. V was shortened by 1 base and J by 3 bases, with 7 bases between the two germline ends. CDR3 residues: CASSLDVGGNTIYF. CDR3 nucleotide sequence: TGTGCCAGCAGCTTAGACGTTGGTGGAAACACCATATATTTT.

In its sample, this clonotype was seen many times. The chain recombines TRBV3-1 with TRBJ2-2; 7 nucleotides line up with TRBD2. Germline lookup yields CDR1 LGHDT and CDR2 YNNKEL (reference sequence). CDR3 length: 14 residues. The V segment lost 0 bases and the J segment 10 bases; nucleotides outside the gene matches: 5. CDR3 DNA: TGTGCCAGCAGCCAAGATCCGGGGGGACTGGAGCTGTTTTTT. This gives the protein CASSQDPGGLELFF.